Described below is a single T cell receptor beta chain sequence and its context. Its antigen is unidentified. The germline V gene has CDR1 LNHDA and CDR2 SQIVND (reference sequence). This CDR3 has 14 residues. V was pared by 5 bases and J by 0 bases, with 10 bases between. The data are from a study of OX40 agonist ivuxolimab in advanced cancers. Across the whole study: A partial response was reached by three patients: one with hepatocellular carcinoma and two with cutaneous melanoma. General observations from the study: Antigen specificity was not determined for the expanded peripheral T cells. CD8+ T cells (on average) carried more expanded clones than CD4+ T cells.

The assay was immunoSEQ multiplex PCR, and TCRdb's table has in-frame clones only and misses some. Of about 40,000 clones in the sample, roughly 91% were seen once. The TCR originated in an adult with an advanced solid tumor such as melanoma, head and neck, liver or kidney cancer. The sample was CD4+ or CD8+ T cells sorted from blood, taken in a trial of the OX40 agonist ivuxolimab. This chain links TRBV19 with TRBJ1-1; no definite D call. The CDR3: CASSLTSVNTEAFF. Written as DNA, the CDR3 is TGTGCCAGTAGTTTGACAAGTGTGAACACTGAAGCTTTCTTT.